The next 9 T cell receptor beta chains were all read from a single sample in a study of cytomegalovirus exposure and HLA in healthy donors. 60 Vbeta and 13 Jbeta primers were used in PCR. TCRdb's table, derived via immunoSEQ multiplex PCR, lists solely in-frame clones and lacks some. The sample contains roughly 68,000 clones, 60% to 75% of which appear only once. The sample was PBMCs. All receptors derive from a middle-aged man in good health and CMV-seropositive.

This clone was counted once. The chain combines TRBV7-9 with TRBJ1-4; D may be TRBD1 (6 bases). Germline lookup yields CDR1 SEHNR and CDR2 FQNEAQ (reference sequence). The CDR3 contains 14 residues. The V end was cut by 5 bases, the J end by 6 bases, with 13 bases between. The DNA for the CDR3 is TGTGCCAGCAGCCCAGGGGCGGGGGATGAAAAACTGTTTTTT. Translating it yields CASSPGAGDEKLFF.

This clone was observed a single time. The chain joins TRBV5-6 to TRBJ2-7; 11 bases agree with TRBD1. Trimming took 4 bases from V and 4 from J; bases not matched to a gene: 7. The CDR3 consists of 15 residues. Germline values: CDR1 SGHDT, CDR2 YYEEEE. CDR3 amino acids: CASSPGTGGGYEQYF. The CDR3 DNA follows: TGTGCCAGCAGCCCCGGGACAGGGGGTGGGTACGAGCAGTACTTC.

The chain carries TRBV5-1 and TRBJ1-6; D perhaps matches TRBD1 (5 bases). Germline lookup yields CDR1 SGHRS and CDR2 YFSETQ. The V and J ends lost 4 bases and 8 bases respectively, with 13 bases between them. This CDR3 comprises 14 residues. CDR3 residues: CASSPTRRDSPLHF. CDR3 nucleotide sequence: TGCGCCAGCAGCCCTACCCGCAGGGATTCACCCCTCCACTTT.

This clone was found a few times. The chain employs TRBV9 and TRBJ2-6; 11 bases map to TRBD1. The CDR3 totals 17 residues. V shed 6 bases and J 3 bases; nucleotides not matched to a gene: 8. From germline, CDR1 is SGDLS and CDR2 YYNGEE. This CDR3 reads CASTRGQGAYGANVLTF. The CDR3 DNA reads as TGTGCCAGCACCCGAGGACAGGGGGCTTATGGGGCCAACGTCCTGACTTTC.

J is TRBJ2-3 and V is TRBV6-5; 8 nucleotides align to TRBD2. CDR1 and CDR2 (germline): MNHEY, SVGAGI. The CDR3 totals 16 residues. The V gene end was trimmed by 2 bases and the J gene end by 2 bases; junction bases not matched to a gene: 6. The CDR3 loop is CASSYDSGGFTDTQYF. DNA of the CDR3: TGTGCCAGCAGTTACGACAGCGGGGGTTTCACAGATACGCAGTATTTT.

CDR3 region: CASSRRERQIQAQHF. CDR3 nucleotide sequence: TGTGCCAGCAGCCGGAGGGAGAGGCAGATCCAGGCCCAGCATTTT. The chain carries TRBV5-6 and TRBJ1-5; no definite D call. The CDR3 spans 15 residues. The V end lost 4 bases, the J end lost 11 bases, and 22 bases lay between the germline ends. Looked up from germline, CDR1 is SGHDT and CDR2 is YYEEEE. Using reference TRBV5-6 and TRBJ1-5 for the parts outside the CDR3, the full variable domain is DAGVTQSPTHLIKTRGQQVTLRCSPKSGHDTVSWYQQALGQGPQFIFQYYEEEERQRGNFPDRFSGHQFPNYSSELNVNALLLGDSALYLCASSRRERQIQAQHFGDGTRLSIL.

V gene TRBV7-2 combines with J gene TRBJ2-3, with 8 bases matching TRBD2. Losses at the gene ends were 2 bases for V and 5 bases for J; bases not matched to a gene: 9. The CDR3 has 16 amino acids. The germline V gene encodes CDR1 SGHTA and CDR2 FQGNSA. CDR3 in DNA: TGTGCCAGCAGCTTATCCCCGGGGGGGCATGGAGATACGCAGTATTTT. Its protein is CASSLSPGGHGDTQYF.

The V and J genes are TRBV13 and TRBJ2-1; 13 positions match TRBD2. V lost 5 bases and J lost 3; bases outside the gene matches: 10. The CDR3 has 18 amino acids. In germline, CDR1 is PRHDT, CDR2 FYEKMQ (reference sequence). CDR3 coding DNA: TGTGCCAGCAGCACGACTAGCGGGGGGCCTACCGTCTACAATGAGCAGTTCTTC. This encodes CASSTTSGGPTVYNEQFF.

This chain uses TRBV7-7 with TRBJ2-3; TRBD2 matches at 8 bases. The CDR3 runs 14 residues. Germline V gene lookup returns CDR1 SSHAT and CDR2 FNYEAQ (reference sequence). CDR3 DNA: TGTGCTAGTTCAAGCGGGGGCCCCGGAGATACGCAGTATTTT. Its translation is CASSSGGPGDTQYF. Combining the CDR3 with reference TRBV7-7 and TRBJ2-3 gives the whole variable domain GAGVSQSPRYKVTKRGQDVTLRCDPISSHATLYWYQQALGQGPEFLTYFNYEAQPDKSGLPSDRFSAERPEGSISTLTIQRTEQRDSAMYRCASSSGGPGDTQYFGPGTRLTVL.